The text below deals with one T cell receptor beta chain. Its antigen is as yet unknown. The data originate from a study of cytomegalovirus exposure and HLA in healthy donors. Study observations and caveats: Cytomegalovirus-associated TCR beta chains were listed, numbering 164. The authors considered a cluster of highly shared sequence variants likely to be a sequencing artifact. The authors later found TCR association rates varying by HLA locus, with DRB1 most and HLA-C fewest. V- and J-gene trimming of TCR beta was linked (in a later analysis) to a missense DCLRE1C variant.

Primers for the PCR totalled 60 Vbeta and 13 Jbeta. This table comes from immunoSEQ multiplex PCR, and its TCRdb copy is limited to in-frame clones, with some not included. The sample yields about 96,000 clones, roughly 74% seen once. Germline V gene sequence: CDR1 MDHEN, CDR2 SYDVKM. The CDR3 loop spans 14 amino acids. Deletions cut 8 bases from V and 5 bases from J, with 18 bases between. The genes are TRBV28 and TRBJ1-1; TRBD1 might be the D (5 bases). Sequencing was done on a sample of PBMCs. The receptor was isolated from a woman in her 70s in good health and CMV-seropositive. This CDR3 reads CASASAQGGTEAFF. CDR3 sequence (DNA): TGTGCCAGCGCCAGCGCGCAGGGAGGAACTGAAGCTTTCTTT. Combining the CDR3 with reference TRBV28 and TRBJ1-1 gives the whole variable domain DVKVTQSSRYLVKRTGEKVFLECVQDMDHENMFWYRQDPGLGLRLIYFSYDVKMKEKGDIPEGYSVSREKKERFSLILESASTNQTSMYLCASASAQGGTEAFFGQGTRLTVV.